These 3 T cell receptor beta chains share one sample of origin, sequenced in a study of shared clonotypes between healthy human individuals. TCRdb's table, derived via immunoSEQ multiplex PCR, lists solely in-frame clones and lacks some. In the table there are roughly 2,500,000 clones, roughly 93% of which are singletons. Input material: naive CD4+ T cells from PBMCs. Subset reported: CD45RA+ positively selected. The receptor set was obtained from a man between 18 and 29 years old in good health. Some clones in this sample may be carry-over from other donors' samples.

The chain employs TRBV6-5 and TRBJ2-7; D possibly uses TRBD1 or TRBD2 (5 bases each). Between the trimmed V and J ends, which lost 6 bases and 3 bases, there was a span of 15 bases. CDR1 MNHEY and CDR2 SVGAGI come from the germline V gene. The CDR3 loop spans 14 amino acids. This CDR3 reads CASRSGTELYEQYF. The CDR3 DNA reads TGTGCCAGCAGATCCGGGACGGAACTCTACGAGCAGTACTTC.

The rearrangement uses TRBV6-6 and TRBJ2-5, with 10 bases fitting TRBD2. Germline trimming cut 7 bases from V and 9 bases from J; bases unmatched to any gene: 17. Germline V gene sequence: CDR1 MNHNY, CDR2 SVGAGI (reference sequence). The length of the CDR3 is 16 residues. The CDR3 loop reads CASTKRSGLATMPQYF. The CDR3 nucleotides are TGTGCCAGCACCAAAAGATCGGGACTAGCGACAATGCCCCAGTACTTC.

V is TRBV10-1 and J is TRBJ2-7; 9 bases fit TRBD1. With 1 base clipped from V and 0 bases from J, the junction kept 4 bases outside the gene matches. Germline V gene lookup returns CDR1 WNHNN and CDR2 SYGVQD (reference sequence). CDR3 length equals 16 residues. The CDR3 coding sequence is TGCGCCAGCAGTGAGTTTCGGACAGGGGCCTCCTACGAGCAGTACTTC. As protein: CASSEFRTGASYEQYF.